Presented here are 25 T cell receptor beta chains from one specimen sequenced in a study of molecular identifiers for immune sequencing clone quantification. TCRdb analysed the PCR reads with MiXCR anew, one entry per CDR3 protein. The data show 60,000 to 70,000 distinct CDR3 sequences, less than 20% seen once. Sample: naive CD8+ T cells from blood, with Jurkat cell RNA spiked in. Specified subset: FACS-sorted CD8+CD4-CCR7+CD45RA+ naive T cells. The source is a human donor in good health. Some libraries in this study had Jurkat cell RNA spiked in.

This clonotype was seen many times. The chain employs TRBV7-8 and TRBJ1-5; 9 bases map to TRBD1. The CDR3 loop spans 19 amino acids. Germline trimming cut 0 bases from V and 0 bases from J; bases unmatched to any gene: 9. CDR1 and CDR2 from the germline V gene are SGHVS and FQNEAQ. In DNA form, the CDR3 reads TGTGCCAGCAGCTTAGCGGGACAGGGCTACGATCATAGCAATCAGCCCCAGCATTTT. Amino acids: CASSLAGQGYDHSNQPQHF.

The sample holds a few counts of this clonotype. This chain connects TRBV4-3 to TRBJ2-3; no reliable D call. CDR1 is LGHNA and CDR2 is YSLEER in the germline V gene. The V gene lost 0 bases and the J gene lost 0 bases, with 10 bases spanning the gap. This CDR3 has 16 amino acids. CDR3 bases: TGCGCCAGCAGCCAAGAAAGGTGGGGTAGCACAGATACGCAGTATTTT. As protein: CASSQERWGSTDTQYF.

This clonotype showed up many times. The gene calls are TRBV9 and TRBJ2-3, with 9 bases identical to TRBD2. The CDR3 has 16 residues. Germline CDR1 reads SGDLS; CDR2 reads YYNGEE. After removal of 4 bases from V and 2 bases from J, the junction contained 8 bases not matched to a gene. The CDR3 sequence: CASSPGTSYFTDTQYF. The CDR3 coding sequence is TGTGCCAGCAGCCCAGGGACTAGCTACTTCACAGATACGCAGTATTTT.

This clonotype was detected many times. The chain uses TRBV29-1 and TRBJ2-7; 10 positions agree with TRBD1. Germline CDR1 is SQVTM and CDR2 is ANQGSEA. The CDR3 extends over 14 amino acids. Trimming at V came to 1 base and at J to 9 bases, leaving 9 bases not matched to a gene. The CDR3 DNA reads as TGCAGCGTTGAAGGATTAGGGACAGGGGTACGGCAGTACTTC. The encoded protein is CSVEGLGTGVRQYF.

The CDR3 spells CASSLGLASEAFF. The DNA of the CDR3 is TGTGCCAGCAGCTTAGGGCTGGCCTCTGAAGCTTTCTTT. This chain joins TRBV13 and TRBJ1-1; D is undetermined. V dropped 0 bases and J dropped 6 bases, with 8 bases sitting between them. This CDR3 contains 13 residues. Germline values: CDR1 PRHDT, CDR2 FYEKMQ (reference sequence).

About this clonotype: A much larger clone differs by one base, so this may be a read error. CDR3 sequence reads: CASSLGPGQDCEQYF. CDR3 sequence (DNA): TGTGCCAGCAGCTTAGGGCCCGGACAGGACTGCGAGCAGTACTTC. The gene calls are TRBV11-2 and TRBJ2-7, with 7 bases matching TRBD1. CDR3 length: 15 residues. V was clipped by 1 base and J by 6 bases; unmatched bases: 9. Germline V gene sequence: CDR1 SGHAT, CDR2 FQNNGV.

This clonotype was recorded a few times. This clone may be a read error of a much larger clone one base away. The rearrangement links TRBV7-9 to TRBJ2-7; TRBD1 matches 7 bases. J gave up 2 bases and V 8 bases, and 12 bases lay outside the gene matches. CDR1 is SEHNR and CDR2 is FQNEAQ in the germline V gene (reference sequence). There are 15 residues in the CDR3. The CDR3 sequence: CASGPNPGQPYEQYF. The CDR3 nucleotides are TGTGCCAGCGGCCCAAACCCGGGACAGCCCTACGAGCAGTACTTC. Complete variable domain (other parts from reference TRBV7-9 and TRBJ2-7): DTGVSQNPRHKITKRGQNVTFRCDPISEHNRLYWYRQTLGQGPEFLTYFQNEAQLEKSRLLSDRFSAERPKGSFSTLEIQRTEQGDSAMYLCASGPNPGQPYEQYFGPGTRLTVT.

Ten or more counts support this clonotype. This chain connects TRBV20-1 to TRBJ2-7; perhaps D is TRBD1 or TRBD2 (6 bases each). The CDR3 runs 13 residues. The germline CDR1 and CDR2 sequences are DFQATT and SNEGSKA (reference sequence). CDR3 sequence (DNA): TGCAGCGTCCGGGGGCCCTATTCCTACGAGCAGTACTTC. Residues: CSVRGPYSYEQYF.

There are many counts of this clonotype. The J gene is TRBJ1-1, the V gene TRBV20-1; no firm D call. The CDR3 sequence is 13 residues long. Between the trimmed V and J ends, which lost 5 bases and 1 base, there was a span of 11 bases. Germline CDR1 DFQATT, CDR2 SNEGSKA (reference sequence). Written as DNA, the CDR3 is TGCAGTGCTTCCTTTTCGGCGAACACTGAAGCTTTCTTT. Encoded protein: CSASFSANTEAFF.

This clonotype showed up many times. The CDR3 bases are TGTGCCAGCAGTTACTCGATCCGGAGTCAGGCCCAATTATACAGCAATCAGCCCCAGCATTTT. Amino acids: CASSYSIRSQAQLYSNQPQHF. This sequence joins TRBV6-2 or TRBV6-3 and TRBJ1-5; D remains unclear. The V end lost 0 bases, the J end lost 1 base, and 25 bases lay between the germline ends. Germline CDR1 is MNHEY and CDR2 is SVGEGT. CDR3 length equals 21 residues.

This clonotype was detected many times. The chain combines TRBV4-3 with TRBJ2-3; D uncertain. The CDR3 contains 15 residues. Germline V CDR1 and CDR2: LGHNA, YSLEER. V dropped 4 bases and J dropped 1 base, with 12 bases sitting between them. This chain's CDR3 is CASSPSWLGTDTQYF. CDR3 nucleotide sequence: TGCGCCAGCAGCCCCTCGTGGTTGGGCACAGATACGCAGTATTTT.

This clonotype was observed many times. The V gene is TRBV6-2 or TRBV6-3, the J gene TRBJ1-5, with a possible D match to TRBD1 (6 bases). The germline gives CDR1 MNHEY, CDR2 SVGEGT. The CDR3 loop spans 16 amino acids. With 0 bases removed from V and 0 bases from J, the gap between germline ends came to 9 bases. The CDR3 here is CASSYSDRYSNQPQHF. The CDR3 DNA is TGTGCCAGCAGTTACTCGGACAGATATAGCAATCAGCCCCAGCATTTT.

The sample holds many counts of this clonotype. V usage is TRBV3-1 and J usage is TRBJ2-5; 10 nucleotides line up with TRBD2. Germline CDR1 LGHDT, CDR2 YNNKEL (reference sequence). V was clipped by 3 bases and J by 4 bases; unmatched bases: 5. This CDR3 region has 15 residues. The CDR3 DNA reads TGTGCCAGCAGCCATAAAGCGGGAGGGCTAGAGACCCAGTACTTC. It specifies CASSHKAGGLETQYF.

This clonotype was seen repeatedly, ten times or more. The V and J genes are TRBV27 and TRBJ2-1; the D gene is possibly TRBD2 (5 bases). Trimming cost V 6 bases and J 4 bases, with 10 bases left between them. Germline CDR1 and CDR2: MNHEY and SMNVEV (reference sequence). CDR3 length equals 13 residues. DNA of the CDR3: TGTGCCAGCAGCACGACTACATACAATGAGCAGTTCTTC. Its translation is CASSTTTYNEQFF.

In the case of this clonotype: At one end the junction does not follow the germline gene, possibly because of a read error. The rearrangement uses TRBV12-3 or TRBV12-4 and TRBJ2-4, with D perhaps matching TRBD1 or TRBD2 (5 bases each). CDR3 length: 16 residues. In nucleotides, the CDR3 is TGTACCAGCAGTTTCGAGGGGCATCTAGCCAAGAACATTCAGTACTTC. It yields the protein CTSSFEGHLAKNIQYF.

DNA for the CDR3: TGTGCCTGGAGTAGGGGGGAATCTAGCACAGATACGCAGTATTTT. Protein product: CAWSRGESSTDTQYF. J is TRBJ2-3 and V is TRBV30; D may correspond to TRBD1 or TRBD2 (6 bases each). Germline assignment: CDR1 GTSNPN and CDR2 SVGIG (reference sequence). The CDR3 sequence is 15 residues long. The V end was cut by 2 bases, the J end by 0 bases, with 12 bases between. The whole variable domain, remainder taken from reference TRBV30 and TRBJ2-3, is SQTIHQWPATLVQPVGSPLSLECTVEGTSNPNLYWYRQAAGRGLQLLFYSVGIGQISSEVPQNLSASRPQDRQFILSSKKLLLSDSGFYLCAWSRGESSTDTQYFGPGTRLTVL.

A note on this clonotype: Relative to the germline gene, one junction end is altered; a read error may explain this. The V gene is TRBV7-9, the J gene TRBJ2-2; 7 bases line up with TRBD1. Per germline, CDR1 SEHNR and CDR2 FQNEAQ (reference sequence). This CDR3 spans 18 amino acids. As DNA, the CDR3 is TGCGCCAGCAGCCCAGACAACCTGGACAGGAAAAGCACCGGGGAGCTGTTTTTT. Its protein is CASSPDNLDRKSTGELFF.

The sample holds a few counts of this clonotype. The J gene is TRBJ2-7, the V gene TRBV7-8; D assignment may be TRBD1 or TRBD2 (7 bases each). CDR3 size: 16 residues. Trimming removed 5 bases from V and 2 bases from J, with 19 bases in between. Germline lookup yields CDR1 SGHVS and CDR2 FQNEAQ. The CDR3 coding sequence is TGTGCCAGCAGCCCAGGGGGGGGGGAGCCCACCTACGAGCAGTACTTC. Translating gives CASSPGGGEPTYEQYF. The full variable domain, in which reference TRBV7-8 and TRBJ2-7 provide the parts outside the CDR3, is GAGVSQSPRYKVAKRGQDVALRCDPISGHVSLFWYQQALGQGPEFLTYFQNEAQLDKSGLPSDRFFAERPEGSVSTLKIQRTQQEDSAVYLCASSPGGGEPTYEQYFGPGTRLTVT.

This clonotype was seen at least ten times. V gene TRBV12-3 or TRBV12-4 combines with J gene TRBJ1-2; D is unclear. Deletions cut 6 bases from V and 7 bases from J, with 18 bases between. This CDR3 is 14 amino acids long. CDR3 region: CASSLKPGPFGYTF. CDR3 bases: TGTGCCAGCAGCCTAAAGCCTGGTCCATTTGGCTACACCTTC.

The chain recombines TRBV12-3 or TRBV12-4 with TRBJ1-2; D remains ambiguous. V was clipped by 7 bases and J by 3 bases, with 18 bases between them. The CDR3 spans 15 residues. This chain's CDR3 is CASIPPGSGYYGYTF. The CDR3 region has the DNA TGTGCCAGCATCCCCCCGGGCTCCGGGTACTATGGCTACACCTTC.

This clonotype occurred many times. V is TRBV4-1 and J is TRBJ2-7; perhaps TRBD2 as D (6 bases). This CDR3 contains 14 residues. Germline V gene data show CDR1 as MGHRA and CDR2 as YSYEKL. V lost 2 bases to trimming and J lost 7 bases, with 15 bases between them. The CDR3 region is CASSQRWDSREQYF. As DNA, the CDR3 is TGCGCCAGCAGCCAAAGATGGGACTCTAGGGAGCAGTACTTC.

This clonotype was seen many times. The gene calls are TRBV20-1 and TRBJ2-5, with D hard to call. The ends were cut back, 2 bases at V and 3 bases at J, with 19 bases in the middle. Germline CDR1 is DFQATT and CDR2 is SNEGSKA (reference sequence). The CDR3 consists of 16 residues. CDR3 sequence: CSARTLASATKETQYF. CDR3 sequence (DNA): TGCAGTGCTAGAACTCTCGCGTCCGCTACTAAAGAGACCCAGTACTTC.

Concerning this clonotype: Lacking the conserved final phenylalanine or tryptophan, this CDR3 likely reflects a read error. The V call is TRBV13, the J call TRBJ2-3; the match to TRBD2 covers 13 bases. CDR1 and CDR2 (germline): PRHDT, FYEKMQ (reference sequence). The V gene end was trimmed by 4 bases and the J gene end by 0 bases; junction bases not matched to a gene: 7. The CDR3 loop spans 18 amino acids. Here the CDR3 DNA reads TGTGCCAGCAGCTCCGGGACTAGCGGGAACCCCAGCACAGATACGCAGTATCTT. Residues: CASSSGTSGNPSTDTQYL.

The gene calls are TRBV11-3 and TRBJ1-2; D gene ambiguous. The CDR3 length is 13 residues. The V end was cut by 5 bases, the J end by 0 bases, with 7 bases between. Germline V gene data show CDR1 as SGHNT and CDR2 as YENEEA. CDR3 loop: CASSKKANYGYTF. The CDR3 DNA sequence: TGTGCCAGCAGCAAGAAAGCTAACTATGGCTACACCTTC. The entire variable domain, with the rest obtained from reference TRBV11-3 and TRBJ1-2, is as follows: EAGVVQSPRYKIIEKKQPVAFWCNPISGHNTLYWYLQNLGQGPELLIRYENEEAVDDSQLPKDRFSAERLKGVDSTLKIQPAELGDSAVYLCASSKKANYGYTFGSGTRLTVV.

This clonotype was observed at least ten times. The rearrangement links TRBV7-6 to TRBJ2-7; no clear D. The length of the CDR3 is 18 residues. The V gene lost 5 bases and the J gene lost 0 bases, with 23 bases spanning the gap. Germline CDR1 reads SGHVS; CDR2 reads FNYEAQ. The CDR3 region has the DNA TGTGCCAGCAGCCCAGGCCCTCCGCGTGGTTCAAGCTCCTACGAGCAGTACTTC. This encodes CASSPGPPRGSSSYEQYF.